The 28 T cell receptor beta chains below come from one sample, sequenced in a study of regulatory T cells in long-lasting Graves disease. Arm-PCR with iRepertoire HTBI primers amplified the CDR3 regions for these TCR beta libraries. TCRdb re-derived calls from the multiplex PCR reads in MiXCR, one entry per CDR3 protein. The data contain over 200,000 distinct CDR3 sequences, around 19% of them seen just once; the ten biggest clones take up approximately 20%. Time point specified: newly diagnosed GD, antithyroid drugs for less than 3 months. RNA extracted from PBMCs served as the sequencing template. This specimen consisted of peripheral blood mononuclear cells (PBMCs), obtained at new diagnosis, from a patient treated with antithyroid drugs. These receptor sequences come from a female donor with Graves disease.

This clonotype was detected many times. The chain couples TRBV6-5 to TRBJ2-7; possibly TRBD1 for D (5 bases). The length of the CDR3 is 14 residues. V gave up 4 bases and J gave up 0 bases, with 10 bases separating them. Per germline, CDR1 MNHEY and CDR2 SVGAGI. For the CDR3, the DNA is TGTGCCAGCAGTTCATCGGACACCTCCTACGAGCAGTACTTC. Translation: CASSSSDTSYEQYF.

This clonotype was found many times. The chain combines TRBV6-1 with TRBJ2-5; 9 bases are a match to TRBD2. Germline lookup yields CDR1 MNHNS and CDR2 SASEGT. The CDR3 is made up of 15 amino acids. V shed 5 bases and J 4 bases; nucleotides not matched to a gene: 8. The CDR3 DNA reads TGTGCCAGCAGTAGTTCGCGGGAGGGCGGAGAGACCCAGTACTTC. Amino acid sequence: CASSSSREGGETQYF.

J is TRBJ2-2 and V is TRBV19; D remains unclear. V was shortened by 3 bases and J by 0 bases, with 14 bases between the two germline ends. CDR1 and CDR2 from the germline V gene are LNHDA and SQIVND (reference sequence). CDR3 length: 17 residues. CDR3 DNA: TGTGCCAGTAGTATTTTCCCCCGGCAGCCGAACACCGGGGAGCTGTTTTTT. It specifies CASSIFPRQPNTGELFF.

The rearrangement uses TRBV11-2 and TRBJ2-3; either TRBD1 or TRBD2 may fit D (5 bases each). V gave up 2 bases and J gave up 1 base, with 10 bases separating them. The CDR3 is 15 residues long. CDR1 is SGHAT, CDR2 FQNNGV, per germline. CDR3 sequence reads: CASSLWQGRTDTQYF. CDR3 nucleotides: TGTGCCAGCAGCTTATGGCAGGGACGCACAGATACGCAGTATTTT.

This chain links TRBV6-2 or TRBV6-3 with TRBJ2-1; TRBD2 aligns across 8 bases. CDR1 is MNHEY, CDR2 SVGEGT, per germline. The V and J ends lost 2 bases and 6 bases, in that order; junction bases with no gene match: 15. This CDR3 comprises 18 residues. This chain's CDR3 is CASSYEGGLEWVGNEQFF. The CDR3 nucleotides are TGTGCCAGCAGTTACGAGGGGGGACTAGAGTGGGTTGGCAATGAGCAGTTCTTC.

This clonotype was found many times. The rearrangement links TRBV18 to TRBJ1-1; D is perhaps TRBD1 (5 bases). The V gene lost 1 base and the J gene lost 5 bases, with 11 bases spanning the gap. The CDR3 sequence is 14 residues long. CDR1 is KGHSH and CDR2 is LQKENI in the germline V gene. The CDR3 sequence: CASSPRGARTEAFF. The CDR3 nucleotides read TGTGCCAGCTCACCACGAGGGGCGCGGACTGAAGCTTTCTTT.

This clonotype has only a few counts. CDR3 DNA: TGTGCCAGCAAAAGCTTTAGAGGCAGCAATCAGCCCCAGCATTTT. It encodes CASKSFRGSNQPQHF. This chain uses TRBV28 with TRBJ1-5; no clear D. The CDR3 runs 15 residues. Germline values: CDR1 MDHEN, CDR2 SYDVKM. V gave up 7 bases and J gave up 1 base, with 14 bases separating them.

The V and J genes are TRBV11-3 and TRBJ2-3; the D gene is possibly TRBD2 (6 bases). Germline lookup yields CDR1 SGHNT and CDR2 YENEEA. V was cut by 10 bases and J by 0 bases, with 23 bases left in between. CDR3 length equals 17 residues. DNA of the CDR3: TGTGCCATTAGCGGCCCCGGCCGGGGAGCGAGCACAGATACGCAGTATTTT. Amino acids: CAISGPGRGASTDTQYF.

This clonotype was found many times. V usage is TRBV24-1 and J usage is TRBJ2-5; 7 positions match TRBD1. The V and J ends lost 4 bases and 7 bases, in that order; junction bases with no gene match: 14. CDR3 length: 16 amino acids. The germline gives CDR1 KGHDR, CDR2 SFDVKD. Here the CDR3 reads CATSDRQGPRELTQYF. CDR3 DNA: TGTGCCACCAGTGACCGACAGGGTCCGCGAGAACTGACCCAGTACTTC.

This clonotype is a singleton in its sample. This may arise from a read error, as a much more abundant clone is one base away. This is likely a read error, given that the CDR3 carries no conserved phenylalanine or tryptophan at its end. This sequence joins TRBV6-2 or TRBV6-3 and TRBJ2-1, with a weak D call TRBD1 (5 bases). CDR1 is MNHEY, CDR2 SVGEGT, per germline. The CDR3 is 15 residues long. Deletions cut 6 bases from V and 5 bases from J, with 17 bases between. The CDR3 is CASSDVPDSHNEQFS. DNA of the CDR3: TGTGCCAGCAGCGATGTCCCCGACAGCCACAATGAGCAGTTCTCC.

The table lists this clonotype with many counts. The chain is built from TRBV11-2 and TRBJ2-1; 11 positions agree with TRBD2. From germline, CDR1 is SGHAT and CDR2 FQNNGV. CDR3 length equals 18 residues. V shed 0 bases and J 4 bases; nucleotides not matched to a gene: 8. The CDR3, as DNA: TGTGCCAGCAGCTTAGATCTGGGGGGGACTAGCGGATACAATGAGCAGTTCTTC. Its translation: CASSLDLGGTSGYNEQFF.

This clonotype was detected ten times or more. The V call is TRBV19, the J call TRBJ1-1, with a tentative D call TRBD1 (6 bases). Germline assignment: CDR1 LNHDA and CDR2 SQIVND (reference sequence). The length of the CDR3 is 16 residues. Trimming took off 4 bases at V and 7 bases at J, with 22 bases between the two ends. The CDR3 sequence is CASSKGVRDGGSEAFF. The CDR3 nucleotides read TGTGCCAGTAGTAAGGGGGTGAGGGATGGGGGAAGTGAAGCTTTCTTT. The full variable domain, completed using reference TRBV19 and TRBJ1-1, is DGGITQSPKYLFRKEGQNVTLSCEQNLNHDAMYWYRQDPGQGLRLIYYSQIVNDFQKGDIAEGYSVSREKKESFPLTVTSAQKNPTAFYLCASSKGVRDGGSEAFFGQGTRLTVV.

There are many counts of this clonotype. V and J are TRBV10-3 and TRBJ1-1, with D unresolved. V was clipped by 3 bases and J by 6 bases, with 11 bases between them. The CDR3 is 13 residues long. Germline V CDR1 and CDR2: ENHRY, SYGVKD. The CDR3 is CAISEASNPEAFF. CDR3 sequence (DNA): TGTGCCATCAGTGAAGCGAGTAATCCTGAAGCTTTCTTT.

In its sample, this clonotype was seen many times. V is TRBV15 and J is TRBJ1-5, with D unresolved. Trimming pared 1 base from V and 1 base from J, leaving 2 bases between. CDR3 length equals 13 residues. Germline loops: CDR1 LNHNV, CDR2 YYDKDF (reference sequence). For the CDR3, the DNA is TGTGCCACCAGCAGAGCCAGCAATCAGCCCCAGCATTTT. The encoded protein is CATSRASNQPQHF.

This clonotype was recorded many times. This sequence joins TRBV10-1 and TRBJ2-1; the D gene could be TRBD1 or TRBD2 (5 bases each). With 4 bases removed from V and 6 bases from J, the gap between germline ends came to 16 bases. This CDR3 comprises 15 residues. CDR1 is WNHNN and CDR2 is SYGVQD in the germline V gene (reference sequence). In nucleotides, the CDR3 is TGCGCCAGCAGTGCCCTGGGGGTAGTAGGCAATGAGCAGTTCTTC. Amino acid sequence: CASSALGVVGNEQFF.

This clonotype was recorded many times. The CDR3 spells CASSMRAGGPEQYF. CDR3 DNA: TGTGCCAGTAGTATGAGGGCGGGAGGCCCCGAGCAGTACTTC. The rearrangement uses TRBV19 and TRBJ2-7; 8 nucleotides align to TRBD2. The CDR3 totals 14 residues. Losses at the gene ends were 3 bases for V and 6 bases for J; bases not matched to a gene: 7. CDR1 is LNHDA, CDR2 SQIVND, per germline (reference sequence).

V is TRBV7-9 and J is TRBJ2-1, with unresolved D. The CDR3 length is 15 residues. From germline, CDR1 is SEHNR and CDR2 FQNEAQ (reference sequence). V lost 1 base, J lost 7 bases, and 14 bases lay in between. The CDR3 protein is CASSLVSVYGNEQFF. CDR3 DNA: TGTGCCAGCAGCTTAGTGTCGGTATACGGAAATGAGCAGTTCTTC.

With regard to this clonotype: A read error likely explains this, since a far larger clone differs by one base. This sequence joins TRBV6-1 and TRBJ1-1; perhaps TRBD1 as D (6 bases). V was shortened by 4 bases and J by 2 bases, with 8 bases between the two germline ends. CDR3 length equals 13 residues. The germline V gene encodes CDR1 MNHNS and CDR2 SASEGT. The CDR3 DNA is TGTGCCAGCAGTGGGACAGATAACACTGAAGCTTTCTTT. It translates to CASSGTDNTEAFF.

The chain is built from TRBV4-3 and TRBJ2-4; TRBD1 matches 7 bases. This CDR3 spans 14 amino acids. Germline values: CDR1 LGHNA, CDR2 YSLEER. J was trimmed by 3 bases and V by 6 bases; bases with no gene match: 5. The CDR3 loop reads CASSTGTDKNIQYF. The CDR3 DNA sequence: TGCGCCAGCAGTACCGGGACAGACAAAAACATTCAGTACTTC.

Many counts were recorded for this clonotype. The gene calls are TRBV6-1 and TRBJ1-1; D call uncertain. Germline loops: CDR1 MNHNS, CDR2 SASEGT. The CDR3 contains 11 residues. V lost 3 bases and J 4 bases, leaving 3 bases between the germline ends. This CDR3 reads CASSEVTEAFF. As DNA, the CDR3 is TGTGCCAGCAGTGAGGTCACTGAAGCTTTCTTT.

This clonotype was seen just once. The J gene is TRBJ2-7, the V gene TRBV12-3 or TRBV12-4, with 10 bases fitting TRBD2. The CDR3 consists of 13 residues. J gave up 2 bases and V 5 bases, and 0 bases lay outside the gene matches. For the CDR3, the DNA is TGTGCCAGCAGTACTAGCGGGGCCTACGAGCAGTACGTC. Encoded protein: CASSTSGAYEQYV.

Ten or more counts support this clonotype. This chain links TRBV7-9 with TRBJ1-6, with TRBD1 matching over 8 bases. Germline CDR1 SEHNR, CDR2 FQNEAQ (reference sequence). The ends lost 5 bases at V and 8 bases at J; junction bases unmatched: 11. This CDR3 region has 16 residues. The CDR3 reads CASSDKWGTGDSPLHF. CDR3 nucleotides: TGTGCCAGCAGCGATAAGTGGGGGACAGGTGATTCACCCCTCCACTTT.

This clonotype was recorded many times. This rearrangement joins TRBV28 to TRBJ1-4; no clear D. The CDR3 is 14 residues long. Trimming took 6 bases from V and 7 from J, leaving 15 bases between them. Germline-derived CDR1 and CDR2 are MDHEN and SYDVKM. CDR3 in amino acids: CASREDTRAEKLFF. The DNA for the CDR3 is TGTGCCAGCAGAGAGGATACGCGGGCTGAAAAACTGTTTTTT.

At least ten counts were recorded for this clonotype. The rearrangement joins TRBV27 to TRBJ2-4, with D perhaps given as TRBD1 or TRBD2 (5 bases each). The CDR3 totals 13 residues. Germline V gene lookup returns CDR1 MNHEY and CDR2 SMNVEV (reference sequence). V was trimmed by 2 bases and J by 12 bases, leaving 14 bases between them. CDR3 in DNA: TGTGCCAGCAGTTTAGGCAGGGAGAGCACTCAGTACTTC. Encoded protein: CASSLGRESTQYF.

V and J are TRBV5-4 and TRBJ2-5; D call uncertain. The CDR3 has 16 amino acids. The germline V gene encodes CDR1 SGHNT and CDR2 YYREEE (reference sequence). The V and J ends lost 5 bases and 2 bases respectively, with 19 bases between them. The CDR3 nucleotides read TGTGCCAGCAGTTGGGCTGCCGGACGCCAGCAAGAGACCCAGTACTTC. Protein: CASSWAAGRQQETQYF. Supplemented by reference TRBV5-4 and TRBJ2-5, the full variable domain reads ETGVTQSPTHLIKTRGQQVTLRCSSQSGHNTVSWYQQALGQGPQFIFQYYREEENGRGNFPPRFSGLQFPNYSSELNVNALELDDSALYLCASSWAAGRQQETQYFGPGTRLLVL.

This clonotype appeared a few times. V is TRBV15 and J is TRBJ2-3, with D uncertain. Trimming cost V 0 bases and J 3 bases, with 4 bases left between them. The germline V gene encodes CDR1 LNHNV and CDR2 YYDKDF (reference sequence). This CDR3 is 13 amino acids long. In nucleotides, the CDR3 is TGTGCCACCAGCAGAGATCATACAGATACGCAGTATTTT. Protein: CATSRDHTDTQYF. Together with reference TRBV15 and TRBJ2-3, the CDR3 gives the full variable domain: DAMVIQNPRYQVTQFGKPVTLSCSQTLNHNVMYWYQQKSSQAPKLLFHYYDKDFNNEADTPDNFQSRRPNTSFCFLDIRSPGLGDTAMYLCATSRDHTDTQYFGPGTRLTVL.

This chain joins TRBV11-3 and TRBJ2-5; 10 nucleotides line up with TRBD2. Trimming at V came to 5 bases and at J to 4 bases, leaving 7 bases not matched to a gene. CDR1 is SGHNT and CDR2 is YENEEA in the germline V gene. This CDR3 contains 15 residues. This CDR3 reads CASSDLAGVGETQYF. As DNA, the CDR3 is TGTGCCAGCAGCGATCTAGCGGGAGTGGGAGAGACCCAGTACTTC.

This clonotype was found many times. The CDR3 reads CASSSTGRAIKFF. The CDR3 DNA is TGTGCCAGCAGCTCGACGGGGAGGGCCATCAAGTTCTTC. The chain uses TRBV7-9 and TRBJ2-1; 7 bases match TRBD2. The trim removed 4 bases at V and 14 bases at J, leaving 11 bases unmatched. The V gene's germline CDR1 is SEHNR and CDR2 FQNEAQ (reference sequence). CDR3 length: 13 residues.